The 32 T cell receptor beta chains below were found in one sample sequenced in a study of T-cell memory formation after mild COVID-19. TCRdb recomputed calls from the 5' RACE reads with MiXCR, one row per CDR3 protein. This table has 450,000 or so distinct CDR3 sequences, about 20% appearing once. Material for sequencing was PBMCs or a T cell subset sorted from them (not recorded which). Receptors were obtained from an adult woman who had mild COVID-19 (a few samples of this study predate the infection). Cell type and time point are not known.

The CDR3 spells CATSVSGSSGEDEQFF. The CDR3 DNA follows: TGTGCCACCAGTGTCAGCGGGAGTAGTGGTGAAGATGAGCAGTTCTTC. The chain is built from TRBV24-1 and TRBJ2-1; 8 bases agree with TRBD2. J gave up 8 bases and V 5 bases, and 13 bases lay outside the gene matches. The CDR3 is made up of 16 amino acids. Looked up from germline, CDR1 is KGHDR and CDR2 is SFDVKD.

There are a few counts of this clonotype. This sequence joins TRBV12-3 or TRBV12-4 and TRBJ1-1; 8 positions agree with TRBD1. The CDR3 consists of 15 residues. V gave up 8 bases and J gave up 7 bases; unmatched junction bases: 15. CDR3 DNA: TGTGCCAGCGGGCAGGGGGCCGATTTTGGGGGTGAAGCTTTCTTT. Amino acid sequence: CASGQGADFGGEAFF.

This chain links TRBV6-1 with TRBJ1-5, with D hard to call. From germline, CDR1 is MNHNS and CDR2 SASEGT. Trimming removed 0 bases from V and 3 bases from J, with 12 bases in between. This CDR3 region has 16 residues. CDR3 loop: CASSEALRRNNQPQHF. The CDR3 nucleotides are TGTGCCAGCAGTGAAGCGCTTCGCAGGAACAATCAGCCCCAGCATTTT.

This clonotype was picked up a small number of times. The genes are TRBV7-2 and TRBJ2-1, with TRBD1 as a possible D gene (6 bases). The CDR3 loop spans 14 amino acids. Between the trimmed V and J ends, which lost 1 base and 6 bases, there was a span of 10 bases. Germline assignment: CDR1 SGHTA and CDR2 FQGNSA. This CDR3 is CASSLVGQSNEQFF. The CDR3 DNA reads TGTGCCAGCAGCTTAGTTGGACAGTCCAATGAGCAGTTCTTC.

V and J are TRBV29-1 and TRBJ2-7, with D perhaps matching TRBD1 (6 bases). V was cut by 1 base and J by 2 bases, with 15 bases left in between. The CDR3 runs to 15 residues. Germline CDR1 reads SQVTM; CDR2 reads ANQGSEA. CDR3 sequence: CSVEGSRGRTYEQYF. The CDR3 DNA reads as TGCAGCGTTGAAGGATCCAGGGGCCGGACCTACGAGCAGTACTTC.

V usage is TRBV5-1 and J usage is TRBJ2-2; no firm D call. CDR1 and CDR2 from the germline V gene are SGHRS and YFSETQ. The germline V and J ends were trimmed by 1 base and 4 bases, with 5 bases remaining between them. The CDR3 runs to 13 residues. The DNA of the CDR3 is TGCGCCAGCAGCTTGAGTCGCACCGGGGAGCTGTTTTTT. Residues: CASSLSRTGELFF.

Many counts were recorded for this clonotype. The genes are TRBV20-1 and TRBJ1-1; D not certain. The CDR3 runs to 11 residues. Germline V gene sequence: CDR1 DFQATT, CDR2 SNEGSKA (reference sequence). The V end was cut by 6 bases, the J end by 7 bases, with 12 bases between. CDR3 in amino acids: CSAPRDFEAFF. DNA for the CDR3: TGCAGTGCCCCGCGGGATTTTGAAGCTTTCTTT.

This clonotype was found a few times. The chain is built from TRBV5-1 and TRBJ2-3, with D possibly being TRBD2 (6 bases). V was clipped by 4 bases and J by 3 bases, with 15 bases between them. This CDR3 is 15 amino acids long. Germline V gives CDR1 SGHRS, CDR2 YFSETQ. The CDR3 DNA is TGCGCCAGCAGCCCCGCGGTCGGAGGGACAGATACGCAGTATTTT. Translating it yields CASSPAVGGTDTQYF. The variable domain in full, with the rest retrieved from reference TRBV5-1 and TRBJ2-3, is KAGVTQTPRYLIKTRGQQVTLSCSPISGHRSVSWYQQTPGQGLQFLFEYFSETQRNKGNFPGRFSGRQFSNSRSEMNVSTLELGDSALYLCASSPAVGGTDTQYFGPGTRLTVL.

This chain joins TRBV12-3 or TRBV12-4 and TRBJ1-5; D gene ambiguous. The V end was cut by 1 base, the J end by 0 bases, with 4 bases between. There are 14 residues in the CDR3. CDR3 region: CASSLDYSNQPQHF. The CDR3, as DNA: TGTGCCAGCAGTTTAGACTATAGCAATCAGCCCCAGCATTTT.

The genes are TRBV29-1 and TRBJ1-2; D is ambiguous. The germline V and J ends were trimmed by 2 bases and 4 bases, with 2 bases remaining between them. From germline, CDR1 is SQVTM and CDR2 ANQGSEA. The CDR3 is 10 residues long. The DNA of the CDR3 is TGCAGCGTTGAAAGCTATGGCTACACCTTC. Amino acids: CSVESYGYTF.

This clonotype was counted between two and nine times. CDR3 nucleotides: TGTGCCAGCACTAGAGGACAGGGAACTAATCAGCCCCAGCATTTT. This translates into CASTRGQGTNQPQHF. The chain employs TRBV6-2 or TRBV6-3 and TRBJ1-5, with 8 bases that match TRBD1. CDR3 size: 15 residues. The germline gives CDR1 MNHEY, CDR2 SVGEGT. The J segment lost 4 bases and the V segment lost 7 bases, leaving 9 bases of the junction unmatched.

The chain employs TRBV29-1 and TRBJ2-7; possibly TRBD1 for D (6 bases). V dropped 5 bases and J dropped 7 bases, with 12 bases sitting between them. Per the germline V gene, CDR1 is SQVTM and CDR2 is ANQGSEA. The CDR3 consists of 11 residues. The CDR3 here is CSVLSDREQYF. The CDR3 DNA follows: TGCAGCGTTCTCTCGGACAGAGAGCAGTACTTC.

This clonotype was recorded a few times. V gene TRBV5-1 combines with J gene TRBJ2-4, with TRBD2 matching 7 bases. The CDR3 runs to 14 residues. Germline CDR1 reads SGHRS; CDR2 reads YFSETQ. J gave up 6 bases and V 4 bases, and 7 bases lay outside the gene matches. This CDR3 reads CASSNRGGPNIQYF. For the CDR3, the DNA is TGCGCCAGCAGCAACCGCGGGGGACCAAACATTCAGTACTTC.

This clonotype was seen a few times. The CDR3 loop is CASSARIARSYNEQFF. The CDR3 nucleotides read TGTGCCAGCAGCGCCCGGATAGCGCGATCCTACAATGAGCAGTTCTTC. The chain joins TRBV7-9 to TRBJ2-1; D might be TRBD2 (5 bases). This CDR3 comprises 16 residues. V was pared by 5 bases and J by 1 base, with 15 bases between. Germline loops: CDR1 SEHNR, CDR2 FQNEAQ (reference sequence).

V gene TRBV7-9 combines with J gene TRBJ2-3; unclear D gene. The CDR3 is made up of 14 amino acids. Deletions cut 5 bases from V and 1 base from J, with 10 bases between. Germline lookup yields CDR1 SEHNR and CDR2 FQNEAQ (reference sequence). CDR3 DNA: TGTGCCAGCAGCCCTCAAATCGGCACAGATACGCAGTATTTT. It encodes CASSPQIGTDTQYF.

The chain has TRBV25-1 and TRBJ2-7; D is uncertain. Trimming took 3 bases from V and 3 from J, leaving 3 bases between them. Germline V CDR1 and CDR2: MGHDK, SYGVNS. CDR3 length: 11 amino acids. The CDR3 region is CASSDFYEQYF. CDR3 bases: TGTGCCAGCAGTGACTTCTACGAGCAGTACTTC.

V usage is TRBV7-6 and J usage is TRBJ2-3; weak D call: TRBD2 (6 bases). Germline CDR1 reads SGHVS; CDR2 reads FNYEAQ. CDR3 length: 13 amino acids. The ends were cut back, 1 base at V and 10 bases at J, with 12 bases in the middle. Here the CDR3 reads CASSLESLASQYF. CDR3 DNA sequence: TGTGCCAGCAGCTTAGAATCGCTAGCGTCGCAGTATTTT. Drawing the rest from reference TRBV7-6 and TRBJ2-3, the complete variable domain is GAGVSQSPRYKVTKRGQDVALRCDPISGHVSLYWYRQALGQGPEFLTYFNYEAQQDKSGLPNDRFSAERPEGSISTLTIQRTEQRDSAMYRCASSLESLASQYFGPGTRLTVL.

The chain recombines TRBV30 with TRBJ2-5; D is uncertain. Trimming cost V 2 bases and J 5 bases, with 12 bases left between them. The CDR3 consists of 13 residues. Germline V lookup: CDR1 GTSNPN, CDR2 SVGIG (reference sequence). The CDR3 DNA reads TGTGCCTGGAGTAGGGCCCAGGAGGAGACCCAGTACTTC. It translates to CAWSRAQEETQYF.

The V and J genes are TRBV7-9 and TRBJ1-1; maybe TRBD1 (5 bases). The germline V gene encodes CDR1 SEHNR and CDR2 FQNEAQ (reference sequence). The CDR3 is 19 amino acids. The germline V and J ends were trimmed by 1 base and 7 bases, with 28 bases remaining between them. In nucleotides, the CDR3 is TGTGCCAGCAGCTTAGTAACGCCCCGGGACTATGTCTCCGGTCGTGAAGCTTTCTTT. Protein sequence: CASSLVTPRDYVSGREAFF.

The gene calls are TRBV12-3 or TRBV12-4 and TRBJ2-1; no firm D call. The CDR3 loop spans 10 amino acids. V was pared by 4 bases and J by 6 bases, with 1 base between. CDR3: CASSSNEQFF. The DNA for the CDR3 is TGTGCCAGCAGTTCCAATGAGCAGTTCTTC.

This clonotype was seen more than once but under ten times. The J gene is TRBJ2-1, the V gene TRBV24-1; 13 nucleotides agree with TRBD2. In germline, CDR1 is KGHDR, CDR2 SFDVKD. The CDR3 loop spans 15 amino acids. Losses at the gene ends were 7 bases for V and 8 bases for J; bases not matched to a gene: 7. Here the CDR3 reads CATSGLAGASHEQFF. The DNA for the CDR3 is TGTGCCACCAGCGGACTAGCGGGAGCGTCACATGAGCAGTTCTTC.

The chain uses TRBV18 and TRBJ2-3, with TRBD2 matching over 8 bases. This CDR3 spans 16 amino acids. The germline CDR1 and CDR2 sequences are KGHSH and LQKENI. V dropped 3 bases and J dropped 2; count of bases not matched to a gene: 7. The CDR3 loop reads CASSPITSGFTDTQYF. In DNA, the CDR3 is TGTGCCAGCTCACCTATAACTAGCGGATTCACAGATACGCAGTATTTT. Combining the CDR3 with reference TRBV18 and TRBJ2-3 gives the whole variable domain NAGVMQNPRHLVRRRGQEARLRCSPMKGHSHVYWYRQLPEEGLKFMVYLQKENIIDESGMPKERFSAEFPKEGPSILRIQQVVRGDSAAYFCASSPITSGFTDTQYFGPGTRLTVL.

This chain's CDR3 is CASSLNGGYKVTGELFF. CDR3 coding DNA: TGTGCCAGCAGCTTAAACGGGGGCTATAAGGTTACCGGGGAGCTGTTTTTT. J is TRBJ2-2 and V is TRBV7-2; D possibly uses TRBD1 or TRBD2 (6 bases each). Germline lookup yields CDR1 SGHTA and CDR2 FQGNSA. Trimming stripped 2 bases from V and 5 bases from J, with 18 bases between. The CDR3 extends over 17 amino acids.

This chain connects TRBV5-1 to TRBJ1-2; the D gene is possibly TRBD1 (5 bases). Trimming took off 0 bases at V and 1 base at J, with 10 bases between the two ends. Looked up from germline, CDR1 is SGHRS and CDR2 is YFSETQ. The CDR3 consists of 15 residues. In nucleotides, the CDR3 is TGCGCCAGCAGCTTGGGAACAGGAGTTAACTATGGCTACACCTTC. This gives the protein CASSLGTGVNYGYTF.

In its sample, this clonotype was seen a few times. The chain is built from TRBV5-1 and TRBJ2-1, with D perhaps being TRBD1 or TRBD2 (5 bases each). CDR1 is SGHRS, CDR2 YFSETQ, per germline. V gave up 2 bases and J gave up 2 bases, with 11 bases separating them. CDR3 length: 15 residues. The CDR3 loop reads CASSFRDLAYNEQFF. CDR3 nucleotide sequence: TGCGCCAGCAGCTTTAGGGACCTCGCCTACAATGAGCAGTTCTTC.

The rearrangement links TRBV20-1 to TRBJ2-1; TRBD2 agrees at 11 bases. Trimming at V came to 6 bases and at J to 8 bases, leaving 12 bases not matched to a gene. There are 15 residues in the CDR3. CDR1 is DFQATT, CDR2 SNEGSKA, per germline (reference sequence). The CDR3 spells CSAPRPGTSGYEQFF. The CDR3 nucleotides are TGCAGTGCCCCCCGGCCCGGGACTAGCGGCTATGAGCAGTTCTTC.

This clonotype was seen many times. The chain joins TRBV5-4 to TRBJ2-3, with 10 bases fitting TRBD1. CDR3 size: 15 residues. Germline-derived CDR1 and CDR2 are SGHNT and YYREEE (reference sequence). V dropped 2 bases and J dropped 1; count of bases not matched to a gene: 1. The CDR3 nucleotides read TGTGCCAGCAGCTTAGGGACAGGGGGCACAGATACGCAGTATTTT. Translated: CASSLGTGGTDTQYF.

This chain uses TRBV7-9 with TRBJ1-1, with D perhaps matching TRBD1 (5 bases). The CDR3 is made up of 12 amino acids. Germline assignment: CDR1 SEHNR and CDR2 FQNEAQ (reference sequence). CDR3 in amino acids: CAGGAGGTEAFF. The CDR3 DNA reads TGTGCAGGCGGGGCGGGGGGCACTGAAGCTTTCTTT.

This chain links TRBV5-4 with TRBJ2-5; 7 nucleotides align to TRBD1. The CDR3 loop spans 14 amino acids. Trimming at V came to 4 bases and at J to 3 bases, leaving 6 bases not matched to a gene. Germline V CDR1 and CDR2: SGHNT, YYREEE (reference sequence). The CDR3 region has the DNA TGTGCCAGCAGCATGACAGGGACAGAAGAGACCCAGTACTTC. This translates into CASSMTGTEETQYF.

V gene TRBV20-1 combines with J gene TRBJ1-1; weak D call: TRBD1 (5 bases). From germline, CDR1 is DFQATT and CDR2 SNEGSKA (reference sequence). This CDR3 comprises 13 residues. Trimming stripped 2 bases from V and 6 bases from J, with 13 bases between. The CDR3 nucleotides are TGCAGTGCTAGATCCAGGGTCGCAGCTGAAGCTTTCTTT. It encodes CSARSRVAAEAFF.

This clonotype was seen more than once but under ten times. The chain has TRBV29-1 and TRBJ2-1, with 12 bases lining up with TRBD2. The CDR3 extends over 17 amino acids. Losses at the gene ends were 0 bases for V and 9 bases for J; bases not matched to a gene: 12. Looked up from germline, CDR1 is SQVTM and CDR2 is ANQGSEA. The CDR3 region has the DNA TGCAGCGTTGAAGATTTTTCTAGCGGGAGGGCCGGCGGTGAGCAGTTCTTC. This codes for CSVEDFSSGRAGGEQFF.

Only a few counts were recorded for this clonotype. The chain employs TRBV7-9 and TRBJ2-7, with D possibly being TRBD2 (5 bases). This CDR3 is built from 14 residues. Germline V CDR1 and CDR2: SEHNR, FQNEAQ (reference sequence). V lost 3 bases and J lost 5, with 14 bases in between. CDR3 in amino acids: CASSFRSEVNEQYF. The CDR3 DNA is TGTGCCAGCAGCTTCCGTTCGGAGGTGAACGAGCAGTACTTC.